A single sample is the source of the 17 T cell receptor beta chains below, sequenced in a study of blood T cell repertoires in COVID-19. The protocol was immunoSEQ multiplex PCR, while the TCRdb copy is restricted to in-frame clones and leaves out a portion. The data contain approximately 230,000 clones, under 95% of them seen just once; the ten biggest clones take up approximately 2%. Sequencing input: PBMCs or T cells enriched from blood (not recorded which). The receptors stem from a woman between 18 and 29 years old who had recovered from COVID-19.

The chain recombines TRBV11-3 with TRBJ1-1, with D perhaps matching TRBD1 (5 bases). This CDR3 comprises 15 residues. V was clipped by 5 bases and J by 5 bases, with 18 bases between them. CDR1 SGHNT and CDR2 YENEEA come from the germline V gene. This chain's CDR3 is CASSPRGRVGTEAFF. The CDR3 bases are TGTGCCAGCAGCCCCCGGGGGAGGGTAGGTACTGAAGCTTTCTTT.

This rearrangement joins TRBV11-2 to TRBJ2-1; 8 bases agree with TRBD2. V dropped 5 bases and J dropped 7; count of bases not matched to a gene: 13. The CDR3 totals 16 residues. CDR1 and CDR2 (germline): SGHAT, FQNNGV. DNA for the CDR3: TGTGCCAGCAGCAAAGGCTATAGACTAGCGATAAATGAGCAGTTCTTC. Its protein is CASSKGYRLAINEQFF. Complete variable domain (other parts from reference TRBV11-2 and TRBJ2-1): EAGVAQSPRYKIIEKRQSVAFWCNPISGHATLYWYQQILGQGPKLLIQFQNNGVVDDSQLPKDRFSAERLKGVDSTLKIQPAKLEDSAVYLCASSKGYRLAINEQFFGPGTRLTVL.

In nucleotides, the CDR3 is TGTGCCAGCAGCCTGGGGGGGGGTCGGATGAACACTGAAGCTTTCTTT. Amino acids: CASSLGGGRMNTEAFF. V and J are TRBV5-4 and TRBJ1-1; tentatively, D is TRBD1 (5 bases). The germline V and J ends were trimmed by 4 bases and 0 bases, with 16 bases remaining between them. Germline V gene lookup returns CDR1 SGHNT and CDR2 YYREEE (reference sequence). CDR3 length: 16 residues.

CDR3 residues: CATSDRRSTDTQYF. CDR3 nucleotide sequence: TGTGCCACCAGTGACCGCAGGAGCACAGATACGCAGTATTTT. The chain combines TRBV24-1 with TRBJ2-3, with D hard to call. The length of the CDR3 is 14 residues. V lost 4 bases, J lost 0 bases, and 7 bases lay in between. Germline-derived CDR1 and CDR2 are KGHDR and SFDVKD.

This clone occurred once. The V call is TRBV29-1, the J call TRBJ1-2, with TRBD1 matching over 8 bases. With V trimmed by 7 bases and J by 4 bases, 8 bases remained unmatched. Germline CDR1 SQVTM, CDR2 ANQGSEA. The CDR3 consists of 13 residues. This CDR3 reads CSASQGATYGYTF. CDR3 DNA: TGCAGCGCAAGTCAGGGGGCTACCTATGGCTACACCTTC.

Note on this clone: Other DNA sequences in this sample translate to the same CDR3. V gene TRBV5-6 combines with J gene TRBJ2-7; D is ambiguous. CDR1 and CDR2 from the germline V gene are SGHDT and YYEEEE. This CDR3 is built from 12 residues. V was clipped by 0 bases and J by 2 bases, with 3 bases between them. Written as DNA, the CDR3 is TGTGCCAGCAGCTTGGCGGCCTACGAGCAGTACTTC. Translated, it gives CASSLAAYEQYF.

V gene TRBV6-5 combines with J gene TRBJ2-7; D is perhaps TRBD2 (6 bases). CDR1 is MNHEY and CDR2 is SVGAGI in the germline V gene. This CDR3 comprises 13 residues. V lost 6 bases, J lost 8 bases, and 17 bases lay in between. The CDR3 reads CASSRDWRSQQYF. DNA for the CDR3: TGTGCCAGCAGCCGGGACTGGCGATCCCAGCAGTACTTC.

Here the CDR3 DNA reads TGCAGCGTTGTGGAGGCTAGCGGGGCCCAATCGGGCGAGCAGTTCTTC. Amino acids: CSVVEASGAQSGEQFF. This chain links TRBV29-1 with TRBJ2-1; 9 positions match TRBD2. The CDR3 has 16 residues. The V and J ends lost 4 bases and 10 bases, in that order; junction bases with no gene match: 17. Germline loops: CDR1 SQVTM, CDR2 ANQGSEA.

The V gene is TRBV24-1, the J gene TRBJ2-2; TRBD1 matches 8 bases. The CDR3 runs 16 residues. V lost 7 bases and J lost 3; bases outside the gene matches: 9. Germline CDR1 KGHDR, CDR2 SFDVKD. Written as DNA, the CDR3 is TGTGCCACCAGATCCGACAGGGGTTTACACACCGGGGAGCTGTTTTTT. Encoded protein: CATRSDRGLHTGELFF.

This chain links TRBV7-8 with TRBJ1-1; D remains ambiguous. From germline, CDR1 is SGHVS and CDR2 FQNEAQ. Trimming left V 0 bases short and J 6 bases short, with 8 bases between. This CDR3 contains 13 residues. The CDR3 here is CASSLAATSEAFF. The DNA of the CDR3 is TGTGCCAGCAGCTTAGCGGCCACCTCTGAAGCTTTCTTT.

This clone came up a few times. V and J are TRBV4-2 and TRBJ2-6; D gene unclear. V was trimmed by 0 bases and J by 0 bases, leaving 3 bases between them. The CDR3 covers 15 residues. CDR1 LGHNA and CDR2 YNFKEQ come from the germline V gene. CDR3 residues: CASSQEASGANVLTF. The CDR3 nucleotides are TGTGCCAGCAGCCAAGAGGCCTCTGGGGCCAACGTCCTGACTTTC.

The rearrangement links TRBV19 to TRBJ1-1; D call uncertain. Looked up from germline, CDR1 is LNHDA and CDR2 is SQIVND (reference sequence). Trimming pared 7 bases from V and 5 bases from J, leaving 8 bases between. This CDR3 comprises 11 residues. The DNA for the CDR3 is TGTGCCAGTAAGGAGAGTACTGAAGCTTTCTTT. Protein sequence: CASKESTEAFF.

This rearrangement joins TRBV5-6 to TRBJ1-5; 12 bases are a match to TRBD1. The CDR3 runs 15 residues. The junction had 6 bases not matched to a gene; V was cut back by 4 bases and J by 7 bases. From germline, CDR1 is SGHDT and CDR2 YYEEEE. The CDR3 DNA is TGTGCCAGCAGCCGGGGGACAGGGGGCCTCCAGCCCCAGCATTTT. This encodes CASSRGTGGLQPQHF.

This rearrangement joins TRBV27 to TRBJ2-7; the D gene is possibly TRBD1 (6 bases). Germline V CDR1 and CDR2: MNHEY, SMNVEV (reference sequence). The ends were cut back, 7 bases at V and 3 bases at J, with 19 bases in the middle. The CDR3 is 15 residues long. The CDR3, as DNA: TGTGCCAGCACTAAAGGGGGTGCAGGAGACTACGAGCAGTACTTC. Its protein product is CASTKGGAGDYEQYF.

The rearrangement uses TRBV29-1 and TRBJ1-1; weak D call: TRBD1 (6 bases). Germline CDR1 reads SQVTM; CDR2 reads ANQGSEA. This CDR3 spans 13 amino acids. V was clipped by 6 bases and J by 0 bases, with 11 bases between them. CDR3 coding DNA: TGCAGCGTACAGGGAAAAATGAACACTGAAGCTTTCTTT. Translation: CSVQGKMNTEAFF.

The chain employs TRBV7-2 and TRBJ2-1; 7 bases agree with TRBD2. Per germline, CDR1 SGHTA and CDR2 FQGNSA. The CDR3 consists of 15 residues. The V gene end was trimmed by 5 bases and the J gene end by 0 bases; junction bases not matched to a gene: 4. In nucleotides, the CDR3 is TGTGCCAGCAGCCGGGACTACCTCTCCTACAATGAGCAGTTCTTC. It is translated as CASSRDYLSYNEQFF.

The chain has TRBV10-3 and TRBJ1-1; the D gene is possibly TRBD1 (5 bases). The CDR3 covers 15 residues. V lost 6 bases, J lost 2 bases, and 16 bases lay in between. The V gene's germline CDR1 is ENHRY and CDR2 SYGVKD. The CDR3 bases are TGTGCCATCAGACGGGGGAAAGAGGGTAACACTGAAGCTTTCTTT. Amino acid sequence: CAIRRGKEGNTEAFF.